This TCR beta chain was captured in a study of blood T cell repertoires in COVID-19 (dated by TCRdb to the early 2020s). Regarding the research as a whole: Collaborator samples came from the United States, Italy and Spain and covered acute and convalescent phases of COVID-19. The prospective study material was composed of cDNA or gDNA derived from T cells, B-cell-depleted T cells, or PBMCs. Subjects who had been exposed to COVID-19, were actively infected with it, or had recovered from it provided the deeply sampled blood TCRbeta repertoires that made up the dataset. The repertoires were released in a freely available public database meant as a resource for research on the immune response to SARS-CoV-2. Samples were obtained from the ongoing ImmuneRACE study (first 160 participants) and from about 1,300 subjects provided by 6 global collaborators. The sample metadata nearly always contained a de-identified subject ID, COVID-19 status, age in years and sex. Where available, HLA class I and class II types were taken from metadata supplied by the sample provider and were not determined by assay-based typing. The study at large found these results: How much clinical and demographic metadata was included differed by source and by participant, and the metadata was provided uncurated.

TCRbeta CDR3 regions were amplified from genomic DNA using the immunoSEQ Assay, a bias-controlled multiplex PCR. The authors' pipeline ran thus. The number of nucleated cells in each sample was estimated by amplification of reference gene primers within the assay. To quantify the absolute abundance of each unique TCRbeta CDR3 rearrangement, sequence reads were collapsed and filtered. Productive Simpson clonality was computed per sample as the square root of Simpson's diversity index over productive rearrangements. The table comes from immuneACCESS by way of TCRdb, which keeps in-frame sequences with V and J called. Part of the clones is missing from these tables; in studies checked, under half for an unresolved V gene and the rest for unknown reasons. V and J calls and clone size are those listed in that table; D and trimming were worked out from the DNA. For this sample the table gives around 400,000 clones, of which approximately 87% were detected only once. The ten biggest clones cover 2% to 2.5% of the sample.

The CDR3 goes from the cysteine to the phenylalanine over 15 residues. Just CDR3 DNA is preserved here, 45 bases in frame from base 1. V lost 5 bases and J lost 3 bases; the stretch between them is 16 bases long. CDR1 and CDR2 are read off the germline V gene as MRHNA and SNTAGT. Points on this clone: It has no known antigen specificity. No much larger clonotype is one base removed from it; base qualities were not supplied.

One collaborating source in Seattle enrolled patients during active infection and followed them longitudinally through the course of disease. Each collaborating institution followed its own protocols to collect whole blood in K2EDTA tubes. For TCRbeta analysis, collaborators shipped samples as frozen whole blood, isolated PBMCs, or DNA extracted from either of those sample types. The sample consisted of peripheral blood. The chain was built from TRBV6-4 and TRBJ1-1; no D gene is confidently identified. The TCR originated in a woman between 55 and 75 years old with COVID-19, enrolled during active disease. This receptor has the CDR3 CASSKNRELHTEAFF. Read as DNA, the sequence is TGTGCCAGCAGTAAGAATCGGGAATTGCACACTGAAGCTTTCTTT.